A selection of T cell receptor beta chains follows, all from one sample in a study of T cell changes during pregnancy in multiple sclerosis. Assay used: immunoSEQ multiplex PCR; TCRdb lists only in-frame clones, some missing. The table has fewer than 110,000 clones, less than 95% seen once. The specimen was peripheral blood, collected in the third trimester of pregnancy. The receptors originated from a female donor in good health, enrolled as a control in a pregnancy study. The CDR3 runs from the conserved cysteine through the conserved F or W. A D gene is named only where the DNA matches it firmly. Size is stated for part of the rows, as once, few or many counts, or as a class when the clone is expanded.

J gene | D gene | clone size | V gene | CDR3 DNA | CDR3 protein
TRBJ1-5 | NA | once | TRBV18 | TGTGCCAGCTCACCGACAGTGAGCAATCAGCCCCAGCATTTT | CASSPTVSNQPQHF
TRBJ2-5 | TRBD1 | NA | TRBV27 | TGTGCCAGCAGTTACGTCCGGGACAGGGCAGAGACCCAGTACTTC | CASSYVRDRAETQYF
TRBJ2-5 | TRBD2 | once | TRBV7-7 | TGTGCCAGCAGCCTATATAGCGGGGGAAAAGAGACCCAGTACTTC | CASSLYSGGKETQYF
TRBJ1-1 | NA | NA | TRBV7-9 | TGTGCCAGCAGCTTAGACGGGATCGTTGAAGCTTTCTTT | CASSLDGIVEAFF
TRBJ1-1 | NA | NA | TRBV6-1 | TGTGCCAGCAGTCACAGGGAAGCTTTCTTT | CASSHREAFF
TRBJ1-5 | TRBD1 | NA | TRBV6-6 | TGTGCCAGCAGTTTAACAGGGGATCTTTTAGGTCAGCCCCAGCATTTT | CASSLTGDLLGQPQHF
TRBJ1-2 | NA | NA | TRBV7-9 | TGTGCCAGCAGCTTAGGAGGCAACTATGGCTACACCTTC | CASSLGGNYGYTF
TRBJ2-3 | TRBD2 | NA | TRBV15 | TGTGCCACCAGCAGAGGAGGCGGGGGAACGGATACGCAGTATTTT | CATSRGGGGTDTQYF
TRBJ1-5 | NA | NA | TRBV4-1 | TGCGCCAGCAGCCAAGACTTCCCGTACAATCAGCCCCAGCATTTT | CASSQDFPYNQPQHF
TRBJ1-1 | TRBD1 | NA | TRBV4-1 | TGCGCCAGCAGCCCGGGACAGGGAATGAACACTGAAGCTTTCTTT | CASSPGQGMNTEAFF
TRBJ1-1 | TRBD1 | few | TRBV18 | TGTGCCAGCTCACCCCCCGGGAATAGTAGGACAGGGTGGGACACTGAAGCTTTCTTT | CASSPPGNSRTGWDTEAFF
TRBJ1-5 | TRBD1 | NA | TRBV19 | TGTGCCAGTACCTCAGCAGGACAGGGACGCAATCAGCCCCAGCATTTT | CASTSAGQGRNQPQHF
TRBJ1-1 | TRBD1 | NA | TRBV9 | TGTGCCAGCAGCGTAATTGGCCCAGGGGGCGGACAAGCTTTCTTT | CASSVIGPGGGQAFF
TRBJ2-1 | TRBD2 | NA | TRBV11-2 | TGTGCCAGCAGCTTAGCTAGCGGGGGGGCTTACAATGAGCAGTTCTTC | CASSLASGGAYNEQFF
TRBJ2-3 | TRBD2 | NA | TRBV7-2 | TGTGCCAGCAGCTCCCGACTAGCGGGGGGGGTGAGCACAGATACGCAGTATTTT | CASSSRLAGGVSTDTQYF
TRBJ1-1 | NA | NA | TRBV5-4 | TGTGCCAGCAGCTTTCATGCTGAAGCTTTCTTT | CASSFHAEAFF
TRBJ1-6 | NA | NA | TRBV18 | TGTGCCAGCTCATTAGAGATGGATTCACCCCTCCACTTT | CASSLEMDSPLHF
TRBJ1-2 | TRBD1 | NA | TRBV4-3 | TGCGCCAGCAGCCCTGGACAGGGGACCGGCTACACCTTC | CASSPGQGTGYTF
TRBJ1-3 | TRBD1 | NA | TRBV5-4 | TGTGCCAGCAGTTCCGACAGGGCAACTGGAAACACCATATATTTT | CASSSDRATGNTIYF
TRBJ2-2 | NA | NA | TRBV19 | TGTGCCAGTAGAGAGCAGAACACCGGGGAGCTGTTTTTT | CASREQNTGELFF
TRBJ1-1 | TRBD1 | NA | TRBV19 | TGTGCCAGTAGCGACTCCGACAGGGGGCCTTACACTGAAGCTTTCTTT | CASSDSDRGPYTEAFF
TRBJ1-2 | NA | few | TRBV25-1 | TGTGCCAGCAGTGCTGGCAGCCAGGTGTATGGCTACACCTTC | CASSAGSQVYGYTF
TRBJ2-7 | TRBD2 | once | TRBV9 | TGTGCCAGCAGCCCCTCGGGTAGCGGGGTTGAAAAGCAGTACTTC | CASSPSGSGVEKQYF
TRBJ2-1 | TRBD2 | NA | TRBV4-3 | TGCGCCAGCAGCCAGGGGTATAGCGGGGGCCTCTCCTACAATGAGCAGTTCTTC | CASSQGYSGGLSYNEQFF
TRBJ2-7 | NA | NA | TRBV11-1 | TGTGCCAGCAGCTTAGCGGCAGACTCCTACGAGCAGTACTTC | CASSLAADSYEQYF
TRBJ2-7 | NA | once | TRBV7-2 | TGTGCCAGCGGTGAGACAGTCCCCTACGAGCAGTACTTC | CASGETVPYEQYF
TRBJ2-1 | NA | NA | TRBV4-2 | TGTGCCAGCAGCCAACCCGGACAGCGAGGAAGGGGCAATGAGCAGTTCTTC | CASSQPGQRGRGNEQFF
TRBJ2-3 | TRBD2 | NA | TRBV6-1 | TGTGCCAGCAGTGAAGCCCTCGTCGGGGGGGTAAGCACAGATACGCAGTATTTT | CASSEALVGGVSTDTQYF
TRBJ2-7 | TRBD2 | NA | TRBV7-2 | TGTGCCAGCAGCTTAGGCAATAGCGGGGGAACCTACGAGCAGTACTTC | CASSLGNSGGTYEQYF
TRBJ1-2 | NA | NA | TRBV4-1 | TGCGCCAGCAGCCAAGGGGCCACGAGATCTAACTATGGCTACACCTTC | CASSQGATRSNYGYTF
TRBJ1-1 | NA | NA | TRBV6-5 | TGTGCCAGCAGTTACGGGCAGACGACCTACACTGAAGCTTTCTTT | CASSYGQTTYTEAFF
TRBJ1-1 | NA | NA | TRBV6-5 | TGTGCCAGCAGATCTCGCCCGGTCACTGAAGCTTTCTTT | CASRSRPVTEAFF
TRBJ1-1 | TRBD1 | NA | TRBV30 | TGTGCCTGGAGTGTTACTCAGGGGGCTACTGAAGCTTTCTTT | CAWSVTQGATEAFF
TRBJ2-1 | NA | NA | TRBV2 | TGTGCCAGCAGATCTTCAGGGATAACCTACAATGAGCAGTTCTTC | CASRSSGITYNEQFF
TRBJ2-3 | TRBD2 | NA | TRBV7-3 | TGTGCCAGCAGCTTAAGTAGCGGGGAGGTAGATACGCAGTATTTT | CASSLSSGEVDTQYF
TRBJ2-5 | TRBD1 | NA | TRBV27 | TGTGCCAGCAGTTTAGCGGGACAGGGAGCGGAGACCCAGTACTTC | CASSLAGQGAETQYF
TRBJ2-3 | TRBD2 | NA | TRBV5-1 | TGCGCCAGCAAGAGTCCGGGACTAGCGTCAACAGATACGCAGTATTTT | CASKSPGLASTDTQYF
TRBJ1-3 | TRBD1 | NA | TRBV7-9 | TGTGCCAGCAGCTTAACAGGGGCCTCTGGAAACACCATATATTTT | CASSLTGASGNTIYF
TRBJ1-4 | NA | NA | TRBV11-2 | TGTGCCAGCAGCCTTAGACACACCGGGGTTGAAAAACTGTTTTTT | CASSLRHTGVEKLFF
TRBJ1-3 | NA | NA | TRBV5-5 | TGTGCCAGCAGCTTGGCCTCAACAGCGGGTTCAACTAGGGGAAACACCATATATTTT | CASSLASTAGSTRGNTIYF
TRBJ2-1 | NA | NA | TRBV7-8 | TGTGCCAGCAGCTCGCCCCAGGGTGGGCGCAATGAGCAGTTCTTC | CASSSPQGGRNEQFF
TRBJ2-7 | NA | NA | TRBV14 | TGTGCCAGCAGCCAAGTAGGGGGCTACGAGCAGTACTTC | CASSQVGGYEQYF
TRBJ2-5 | TRBD2 | NA | TRBV7-2 | TGTGCCAGCAGTTATCGGGGCGGGGGCCAAGAGACCCAGTACTTC | CASSYRGGGQETQYF
TRBJ1-1 | NA | NA | TRBV25-1 | TGTGCCAGCAGTGAATTACAGGCCACTGAAGCTTTCTTT | CASSELQATEAFF
TRBJ1-1 | TRBD1 | once | TRBV9 | TGTGCCAGCAGCGTGCAAGGGGGCGGGACTGAAGCTTTCTTT | CASSVQGGGTEAFF
TRBJ2-3 | NA | once | TRBV7-9 | TGTGCCAGCAGCCCGAAAGGGGGGGGCAGCACAGATACGCAGTATTTT | CASSPKGGGSTDTQYF
TRBJ2-1 | TRBD2 | NA | TRBV11-2 | TGTGCCAGCAGCTTGGCGGGGGATGCCCCCCTCAATGAGCAGTTCTTC | CASSLAGDAPLNEQFF
TRBJ1-6 | NA | NA | TRBV6-1 | TGTGCCAGCAGTGAAGATGACTTAATCCTAAGAAGCTCCTATAATTCACCCCTCCACTTT | CASSEDDLILRSSYNSPLHF
TRBJ2-5 | NA | NA | TRBV7-7 | TGTGCTAGCAACCGTATGGCGGGGAAACAAGAGACCCAGTACTTC | CASNRMAGKQETQYF
TRBJ2-7 | TRBD1 | NA | TRBV9 | TGTGCCAGCAGCGTCGGACAGGGGATCGACGAGCAGTACTTC | CASSVGQGIDEQYF